The 6 T cell receptor beta chains below come from one sample, sequenced in a study of OX40 agonist ivuxolimab in advanced cancers. Produced via immunoSEQ multiplex PCR; TCRdb's table is partial and in-frame only. The sample lists about 43,000 clones, 75% to 90% occurring once. The material sequenced was CD4+ or CD8+ T cells sorted from blood, taken in a trial of the OX40 agonist ivuxolimab. Source of these receptors: an adult with an advanced solid tumor such as melanoma, head and neck, liver or kidney cancer.

The chain links TRBV11-2 to TRBJ2-3, with D possibly being TRBD2 (6 bases). Germline CDR1 reads SGHAT; CDR2 reads FQNNGV. This CDR3 region has 14 residues. V lost 2 bases, J lost 1 base, and 7 bases lay in between. CDR3 DNA: TGTGCCAGCAGCTTAATAGCGGGCACAGATACGCAGTATTTT. It encodes CASSLIAGTDTQYF.

This rearrangement joins TRBV7-9 to TRBJ2-5, with 12 bases fitting TRBD2. Germline-derived CDR1 and CDR2 are SEHNR and FQNEAQ (reference sequence). J was trimmed by 4 bases and V by 1 base; bases with no gene match: 1. The length of the CDR3 is 15 residues. CDR3 sequence reads: CASSLELAGGETQYF. For the CDR3, the DNA is TGTGCCAGCAGCTTAGAACTAGCGGGAGGAGAGACCCAGTACTTC.

The chain is built from TRBV11-2 and TRBJ2-7; D gene uncertain. Germline values: CDR1 SGHAT, CDR2 FQNNGV. Trimming took 5 bases from V and 0 from J, leaving 11 bases between them. The CDR3 runs to 14 residues. CDR3 loop: CASSPPLLSYEQYV. The CDR3 DNA follows: TGTGCCAGCAGCCCCCCTTTACTCTCCTACGAGCAGTACGTC.

The chain combines TRBV4-2 with TRBJ1-3; no clear D. Per germline, CDR1 LGHNA and CDR2 YNFKEQ. This CDR3 region has 15 residues. V lost 1 base to trimming and J lost 4 bases, with 11 bases between them. This CDR3 reads CASSQVWLRGNTIYF. CDR3 DNA sequence: TGTGCCAGCAGCCAAGTGTGGCTTAGGGGAAACACCATATATTTT.

The chain has TRBV10-3 and TRBJ2-1; TRBD2 matches at 9 bases. V lost 6 bases, J lost 8 bases, and 8 bases stayed unmatched. Germline loops: CDR1 ENHRY, CDR2 SYGVKD. This CDR3 is built from 14 residues. CDR3 in amino acids: CAISTGTSFYEQFF. For the CDR3, the DNA is TGTGCCATCAGCACCGGGACTAGCTTTTATGAGCAGTTCTTC.

The chain employs TRBV27 and TRBJ2-1, with D possibly being TRBD1 (6 bases). The V gene's germline CDR1 is MNHEY and CDR2 SMNVEV (reference sequence). With 4 bases removed from V and 14 bases from J, the gap between germline ends came to 15 bases. The CDR3 is 12 amino acids. DNA for the CDR3: TGTGCCAGCAGTTCACAGGGCGGTCGAGAGTTCTTC. It codes for CASSSQGGREFF.